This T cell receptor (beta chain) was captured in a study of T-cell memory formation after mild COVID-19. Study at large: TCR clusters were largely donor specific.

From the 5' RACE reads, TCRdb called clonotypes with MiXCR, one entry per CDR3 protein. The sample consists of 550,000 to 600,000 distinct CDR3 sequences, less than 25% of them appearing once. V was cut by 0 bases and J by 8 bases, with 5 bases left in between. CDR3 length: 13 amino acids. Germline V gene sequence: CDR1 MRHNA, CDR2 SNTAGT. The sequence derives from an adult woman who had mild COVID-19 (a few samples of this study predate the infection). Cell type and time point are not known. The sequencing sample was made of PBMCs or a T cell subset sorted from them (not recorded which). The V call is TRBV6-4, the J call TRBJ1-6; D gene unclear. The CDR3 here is CASSDSKDSPLHF. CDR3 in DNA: TGTGCCAGCAGTGACTCGAAGGATTCACCCCTCCACTTT.